This T cell receptor (beta chain) was recovered during a study of cytomegalovirus exposure and HLA in healthy donors (dated by TCRdb to the late 2010s). In terms of the full investigation: A later analysis indicated that the 90 to 150 validation repertoires were generated on the platform also employed for the approximately 700 repertoires of the first cohort. In addition to the first cohort of roughly 670 subjects, a separate validation cohort of 120 different subjects was used. The study aimed to test whether cataloging public T cell receptors could reveal signatures of past pathogen exposure. High-throughput TCR immunosequencing, statistical association of individual TCRs with disease status, and machine learning were combined to predict cytomegalovirus infection status. Beyond this particular receptor, the publication reports: In vitro tests confirmed that a few of the cytomegalovirus-associated TCR beta chains recognize cytomegalovirus antigens. While some public TCRs were present in many individuals, most TCR sequences turned up only very rarely across donors. A later analysis lacked HLA typing for the validation cohort, so it scored co-occurrence in that cohort across all 120 repertoires. The study listed over 150 TCR beta chains as associated with cytomegalovirus. It was suggested by the authors that the approach could potentially be generalized to other disease states and immunological phenotypes. Subsequent analysis determined that TCRs grouped into clusters in the first cohort also showed a tendency toward co-occurrence across the approximately 120 validation repertoires, and approximately 94% of cluster scores exceeded 0. The classifier was reported to diagnose cytomegalovirus status with high specificity and sensitivity in both the original cohort and the validation cohort.

The junction carries 14 bases between V and J, which are trimmed by 3 bases and 3 bases respectively. From the cysteine through the phenylalanine, the CDR3 covers 16 amino acids. Only CDR3 DNA is held: 48 bases, read in frame from base 1. The germline V gene yields KGHSH for CDR1 and LQKENI for CDR2. About this clone: Its antigen target is currently unknown. No clone much larger than this one lies a single base away; base qualities are absent.

The protocol used for the library was the immunoSEQ multiplex PCR assay. Under the source paper's analysis protocol: A statistical classification framework was built for diagnosing cytomegalovirus status from the catalog of TCR beta chain sequences. The table was pulled from immuneACCESS by TCRdb, which kept in-frame rearrangements only. Such tables lose some clones; where checked, under half of the loss comes from unresolved V genes, and the rest has no known cause. V, J and clone size are taken as reported in that table, and D and trimming were inferred from the DNA itself. This sample holds 130,000 to 150,000 clones; more than 80% were observed only once. 6.2% of the sample is taken by the ten largest. Donors formed part of the validation cohort, which comprised over a hundred subjects and was distinct from the first cohort of under 850 subjects.

The rearrangement joined TRBV18 to TRBJ1-4; the D gene remains uncertain. The TCR was taken from a woman aged 25 to 39 in good health and CMV-seropositive. The specimen was PBMCs. The sequenced DNA: TGTGCCAGCTCACCTTCGGGGTTGACGGCTAATGAAAAACTGTTTTTT. Protein translation: CASSPSGLTANEKLFF.